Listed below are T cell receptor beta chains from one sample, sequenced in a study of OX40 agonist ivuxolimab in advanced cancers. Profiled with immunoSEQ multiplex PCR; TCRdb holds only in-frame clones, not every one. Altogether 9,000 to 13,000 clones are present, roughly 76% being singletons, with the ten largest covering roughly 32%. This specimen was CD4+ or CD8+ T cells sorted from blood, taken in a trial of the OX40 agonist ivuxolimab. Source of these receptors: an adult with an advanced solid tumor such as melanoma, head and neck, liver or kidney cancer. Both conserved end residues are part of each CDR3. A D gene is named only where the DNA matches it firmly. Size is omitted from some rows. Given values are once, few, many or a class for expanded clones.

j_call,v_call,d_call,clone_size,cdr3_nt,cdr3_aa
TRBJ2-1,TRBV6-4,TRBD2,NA,TGTGCCAGCAGTGACAGCGGGGGGTACAATGAGCAGTTCTTC,CASSDSGGYNEQFF
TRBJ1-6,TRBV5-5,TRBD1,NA,TGTGCCAGCAGCTTGTTCGGGGCGGACAGGTCACGATCACCCCTCCACTTT,CASSLFGADRSRSPLHF
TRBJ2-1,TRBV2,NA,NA,TGTGCCAGCAGTGCACAGGTAAGCTCCTACAATGAGCAGTTCTTC,CASSAQVSSYNEQFF
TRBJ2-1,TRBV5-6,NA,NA,TGTGCCAGCAGCTCCCCCCTCGAGCTGCAAAATGAGCAGTTCTTC,CASSSPLELQNEQFF
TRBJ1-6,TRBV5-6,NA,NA,TGTGCCAGCAGCAAAATGTCCTATAATTCACCCCTCCACTTT,CASSKMSYNSPLHF
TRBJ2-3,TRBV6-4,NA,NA,TGTGCCAGCAGCCGGGAAAGCGGCACAGATACGCAGTATTTT,CASSRESGTDTQYF
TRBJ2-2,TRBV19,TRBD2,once,TGTGCCAGTAGTATATCGTCGGAGCGGGAGAACACCGGGGAGCTGTTTTTT,CASSISSERENTGELFF
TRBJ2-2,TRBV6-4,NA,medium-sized,TGTGCCAGCAGTGACACGAACACCGGGGAGCTGTTTTTT,CASSDTNTGELFF
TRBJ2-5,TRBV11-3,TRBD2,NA,TGTGCCAGCAGCTCCGCCCTTAGCGGGGAAGAGACCCAGTACTTC,CASSSALSGEETQYF
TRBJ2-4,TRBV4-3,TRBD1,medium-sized,TGCGCCAGCAGCCTACTGACCGGGACAGTCAAAAACATTCAGTACTTC,CASSLLTGTVKNIQYF
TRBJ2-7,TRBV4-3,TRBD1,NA,TGCGCCAGCAGCCAAGGGACAGGGAAGAGGGCCTACGAGCAGTACTTC,CASSQGTGKRAYEQYF
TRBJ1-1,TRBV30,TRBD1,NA,TGTGCCTGGAGTGTAACAGGGGGCACTGAAGCTTTCTTT,CAWSVTGGTEAFF
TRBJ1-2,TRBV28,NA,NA,TGTGCCAGCTTAAACCGGGACTCCCTTTTCTATGGCTACACCTTC,CASLNRDSLFYGYTF
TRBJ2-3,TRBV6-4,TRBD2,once,TGTGCCAGCAGTGACTCCGCGGGGGGGCCCACAGATACGCAGTATTTT,CASSDSAGGPTDTQYF
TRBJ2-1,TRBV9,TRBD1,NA,TGTGCCAGCAGCGACCGGGACAGGGGCTACAATGAGCAGTTCTTC,CASSDRDRGYNEQFF
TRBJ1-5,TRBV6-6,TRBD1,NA,TGTGCCGCGACTGGACAGGTGGGAATACGGCCCCAGCATTTT,CAATGQVGIRPQHF
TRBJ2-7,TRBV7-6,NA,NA,TGTGCCAGCAGCTTAGGGCCGGGAACCGAGCAGTACTTC,CASSLGPGTEQYF
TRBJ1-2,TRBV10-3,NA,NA,TGTGCCATCAGTGGTTCAGAAACTAACTATGGCTACACCTTC,CAISGSETNYGYTF
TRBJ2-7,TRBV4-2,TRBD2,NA,TGTGCCAGCAGCCTCAGTACCCCGCGGGAGGTAGGATACGAGCAGTACTTC,CASSLSTPREVGYEQYF
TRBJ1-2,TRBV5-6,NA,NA,TGTGCCAGCAGCTTGGCGGGGGCGATGAACTATGGCTACACCTTC,CASSLAGAMNYGYTF
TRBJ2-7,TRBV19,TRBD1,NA,TGTGCCAGTTCTTACGGCAGGGGGACCTACGAGCAGTACTTC,CASSYGRGTYEQYF
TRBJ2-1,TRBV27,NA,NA,TGTGCCAGCAGTTTATATTGGGGAACCAATGAGCAGTTCTTC,CASSLYWGTNEQFF
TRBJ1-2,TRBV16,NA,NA,TGTGCCAGCAGCCAATCGGGTAACGACAAAGATGGCTACACCTTC,CASSQSGNDKDGYTF
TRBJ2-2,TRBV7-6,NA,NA,TGTGCCAGCAGCTTGGGAGGGGGCTCCACGAACACCGGGGAGCTGTTTTTT,CASSLGGGSTNTGELFF
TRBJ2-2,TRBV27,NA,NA,TGTGCCAGCAGTCTCAGGGGTTCCGGGGAGCTGTTTTTT,CASSLRGSGELFF
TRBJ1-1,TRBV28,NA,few,TGTGCCAGCAGCACAATGGTACAGGCCGGGTTGGTGAACACTGAAGCTTTCTTT,CASSTMVQAGLVNTEAFF
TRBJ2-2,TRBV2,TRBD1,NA,TGTGCCAGCAGTGGGACAGGGCCGAGCACCGGGGAGCTGTTTTTT,CASSGTGPSTGELFF
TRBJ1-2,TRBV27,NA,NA,TGTGCCAGCAGTTTACAGGGTGGCTATGGCTACACCTTC,CASSLQGGYGYTF
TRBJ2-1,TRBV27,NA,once,TGTGCCAGCAGTTTACAGGGGCGCAATGAGCAGTTCTTC,CASSLQGRNEQFF
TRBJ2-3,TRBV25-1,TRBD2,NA,TGTGCCAGCAGTGAAGGGGCGGGAGTGGAAGATACGCAGTATTTT,CASSEGAGVEDTQYF
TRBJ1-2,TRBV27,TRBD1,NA,TGTGCCAGCAGTGCGGGGAGGGACAGGTACTATGGCTACACCTTC,CASSAGRDRYYGYTF
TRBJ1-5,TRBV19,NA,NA,TGTGCCAGTAGTTGGCAGGGAGATAGCAATCAGCCCCAGCATTTT,CASSWQGDSNQPQHF
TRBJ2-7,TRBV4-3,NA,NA,TGCGCCAGCAGCCAAGACCATCCTGACAGGTTCTACGAGCAGTACTTC,CASSQDHPDRFYEQYF
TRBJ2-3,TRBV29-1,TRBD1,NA,TGCAGCGTTGAATGGGCTGGGACAGGAAGCACAGATACGCAGTATTTT,CSVEWAGTGSTDTQYF
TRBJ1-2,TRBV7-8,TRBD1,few,TGTGCCAGCAGCCGACAACAAACGACAGGGGGCGACGGCTACACCTTC,CASSRQQTTGGDGYTF
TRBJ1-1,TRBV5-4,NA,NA,TGTGCCAGCAGCTCGAAAGGGGAGGCGGCTGAAGCTTTCTTT,CASSSKGEAAEAFF
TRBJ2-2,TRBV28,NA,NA,TGTGCCAGCAGCAGCAGGGGAGACACCGGGGAGCTGTTTTTT,CASSSRGDTGELFF
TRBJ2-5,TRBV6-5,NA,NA,TGTGCCAGCAGTTACTCGGAGTCAGACCAAGAGACCCAGTACTTC,CASSYSESDQETQYF
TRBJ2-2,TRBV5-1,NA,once,TGCGCCAGCAGCTTGGGTGGAGGGGCCGGGGAGCTGTTTTTT,CASSLGGGAGELFF
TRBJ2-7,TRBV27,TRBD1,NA,TGTGCCAGCAGGACAGGGTACTTCTCCTACGAGCAGTACTTC,CASRTGYFSYEQYF
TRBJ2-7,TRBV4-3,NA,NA,TGCGCCAGCAGCCAAGCTCGCTCCGCGTCCTACGAGCAGTACTTC,CASSQARSASYEQYF
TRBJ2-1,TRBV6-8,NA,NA,TGTGCCAGCAGTTTCCGCTCACCCCCCTTCGTTCGGGTATCCAATGAGCAGTTCTTC,CASSFRSPPFVRVSNEQFF
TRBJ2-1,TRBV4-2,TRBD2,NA,TGTGCCAGCAGCCAAAGCCAACGAACCGGACTAGGGGAGCAGTTCTTC,CASSQSQRTGLGEQFF
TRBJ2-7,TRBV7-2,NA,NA,TGTGCCAGCAGCTCGAGGCTGGAGCAGTACTTC,CASSSRLEQYF
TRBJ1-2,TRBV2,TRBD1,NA,TGTGCCAGCACTGAGGGACAGGGGTTTGATGGCTACACCTTC,CASTEGQGFDGYTF
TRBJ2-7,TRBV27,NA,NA,TGTGCCAGCAGTGAAACGAGCGAGCAGTACTTC,CASSETSEQYF